This T cell receptor (beta chain) originates from a study of OX40 agonist ivuxolimab in advanced cancers. Turning to the study itself: Patients enrolled in dose escalation were diagnosed with hepatocellular carcinoma, melanoma, renal cell or head and neck cancer.

The CDR3 is 14 amino acids. The junction had 6 bases not matched to a gene; V was cut back by 5 bases and J by 4 bases. Germline CDR1 and CDR2: SQVTM and ANQGSEA. Clones were sequenced by immunoSEQ multiplex PCR, and TCRdb holds only the in-frame ones, with some missing. This sample has over 30,000 clones; approximately 78% occur once, and the top ten carry 22%. This TCR was sampled from an adult with an advanced solid tumor such as melanoma, head and neck, liver or kidney cancer. The genes are TRBV29-1 and TRBJ2-3, with 10 positions matching TRBD2. Sequenced here: CD4+ or CD8+ T cells sorted from blood, sampled in a trial of the OX40 agonist ivuxolimab. The CDR3 DNA sequence: TGCAGCGTTTCTGCTAGCGGGGGACCAGATACGCAGTATTTT. Its translation: CSVSASGGPDTQYF.